The text below deals with one T cell receptor (beta chain). Its antigen is unknown. At the DNA level, this CDR3 is encoded by other sequences in the same sample as well. Version v3.0 of the immunoSEQ assay was performed at survey level. Profiling relied on immunoSEQ multiplex PCR, and the TCRdb table lists in-frame clones only, not all of them. The table records about 18,000 clones, 79% of them present only once. CDR1 and CDR2 (germline): KGHSH, LQKENI. V was pared by 6 bases and J by 2 bases, with 5 bases of the junction left unmatched. The CDR3 covers 15 residues. These data belong to a study of long-term antiretroviral therapy in people with HIV. Study-wide findings and caveats: Diversity remained lower than transplant donor controls, even though it increased after ART.

The receptor's source is a man aged 18 to 29 with HIV. Here the sequenced sample was unsorted PBMCs, taken at the start of antiretroviral therapy, before treatment. The genes are TRBV18 and TRBJ2-3; 10 nucleotides agree with TRBD2. CDR3 protein: CASSRTSGDTDTQYF. The DNA of the CDR3 is TGTGCCAGCTCGCGCACTAGCGGGGACACAGATACGCAGTATTTT.